Here is one T cell receptor beta chain with its context. As yet, its antigen is unknown. The data were produced by immunoSEQ multiplex PCR, yet TCRdb's version contains in-frame clones alone and is incomplete. Here the sample spans tens of thousands of clones, around 80% being singletons. This record belongs to a study of ipilimumab plus nivolumab after autologous stem cell transplantation. Study summary: Median doses per patient: 4 or 5 ipilimumab, under ten nivolumab. DLBCL patients had primary refractory or relapsed disease.

Starting 14 to 28 days after autologous transplant, ipilimumab 1 mg/kg was given. The CDR3 has 12 residues. Germline CDR1 reads SNHLY; CDR2 reads FYNNEI. V lost 6 bases and J lost 6, with 12 bases in between. Study-level points and caveats: The authors say TCR, Treg and microbiome findings warrant further study.

This chain connects TRBV2 to TRBJ2-7, with D possibly being TRBD1 (5 bases). This TCR was recovered from a male donor with diffuse large B-cell lymphoma. Sequencing used PBMCs, obtained in a trial of ipilimumab plus nivolumab as post-transplant consolidation. CDR3 sequence: CASRDEQAEQYF. In DNA form, the CDR3 reads TGTGCCAGCAGGGACGAACAGGCCGAGCAGTACTTC.